Listed below are T cell receptor beta chains from one sample, sequenced in a study of lymphopenia after photon versus proton radiotherapy. Repertoires were generated with immunoSEQ multiplex PCR, while TCRdb's copy carries only in-frame clones and drops some. The sample records roughly 53,000 clones, over 70% being singletons. The source material was peripheral blood, sampled from a patient treated with photon-based radiotherapy. Source of these receptors: a man aged 50 to 59 with gastric cancer. The CDR3 runs from the conserved cysteine through the conserved F or W. A D gene is named only where the DNA matches it firmly.

j_gene | d_gene | v_gene | CDR3aa | CDR3nt
TRBJ2-7 | . | TRBV7-8 | CASSSPGGGEQYF | TGTGCCAGCAGCTCCCCCGGGGGTGGTGAGCAGTACTTC
TRBJ2-5 | . | TRBV5-1 | CASTPSPAQETQYF | TGCGCCAGCACCCCTTCGCCGGCCCAAGAGACCCAGTACTTC
TRBJ1-1 | . | TRBV29-1 | CSVAGIQGKGEAFF | TGCAGCGTTGCCGGTATACAGGGTAAGGGTGAAGCTTTCTTT
TRBJ2-3 | . | TRBV12-2 | CASRGRDTNYTDTQYF | TGTGCAAGTCGCGGACGGGACACCAATTACACAGATACGCAGTATTTT
TRBJ2-7 | . | TRBV6-9 | CASSYSPRDDEQYF | TGTGCCAGCAGTTACTCCCCCAGGGACGACGAGCAGTACTTC
TRBJ1-2 | . | TRBV7-9 | CASSSDIQFYGYTF | TGTGCCAGCAGCTCCGACATCCAGTTCTATGGCTACACCTTC
TRBJ2-7 | . | TRBV5-5 | CASSLLSYEQYF | TGTGCCAGCAGCCTCTTAAGCTACGAGCAGTACTTC
TRBJ1-2 | . | TRBV12-5 | CASGLAASRNYGYTF | TGTGCTAGTGGTTTGGCTGCCAGCCGTAACTATGGCTACACCTTC
TRBJ2-5 | . | TRBV6-5 | CATQNEAETQYF | TGTGCCACCCAAAATGAAGCGGAGACCCAGTACTTC
TRBJ2-5 | TRBD2 | TRBV5-1 | CASSREVEKTQYF | TGCGCCAGCTCCCGGGAGGTTGAGAAGACCCAGTACTTC